This TCR beta chain was captured in a study of shared clonotypes between healthy human individuals. Study at large: There were three CD4 naive, three CD4 memory, two CD8 naive and one CD8 memory plates per donor. Study conclusions and caveats: The authors sampled blood alone, and tissue repertoires likely differ.

Naive CD8 isolation took CD45RO-negative cells positively selected for CCR7 and excluded terminally differentiated effector memory CD45RA+ cells. This clone was seen only once. Its specificity is unknown. This table comes from immunoSEQ multiplex PCR, and its TCRdb copy is limited to in-frame clones, with some not included. The sample carries 2 million to 2.5 million clones, 85% to 95% recorded once. The specimen sequenced was naive CD8+ T cells from PBMCs. The clonotype originates from a man younger than 35 in good health. Some clones in this sample may be carry-over from other donors' samples.

The CDR3 DNA sequence: TGTGCCAGCAGATACACCGGGGAGCTGTTTTTT. Protein sequence: CASRYTGELFF. The chain links TRBV6-5 to TRBJ2-2; D is unresolved. The V and J ends lost 6 bases and 3 bases respectively, with 2 bases between them. The length of the CDR3 is 11 residues. Looked up from germline, CDR1 is MNHEY and CDR2 is SVGAGI.